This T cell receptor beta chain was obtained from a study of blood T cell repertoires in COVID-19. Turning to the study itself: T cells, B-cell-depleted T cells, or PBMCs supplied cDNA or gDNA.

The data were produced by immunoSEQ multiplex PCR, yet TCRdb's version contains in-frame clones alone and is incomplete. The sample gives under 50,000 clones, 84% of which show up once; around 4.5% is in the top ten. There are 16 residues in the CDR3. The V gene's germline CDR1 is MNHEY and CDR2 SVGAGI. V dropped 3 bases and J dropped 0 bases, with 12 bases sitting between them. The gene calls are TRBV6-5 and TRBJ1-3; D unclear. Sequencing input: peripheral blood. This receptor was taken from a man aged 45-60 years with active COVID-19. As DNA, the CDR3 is TGTGCCAGCAGTTATAGGTCGGAGCACTCTGGAAACACCATATATTTT. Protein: CASSYRSEHSGNTIYF.